A single T cell receptor (beta chain) is shown here with its context. As yet, its antigen is unknown. The record originates from a study of Ad26.COV2.S vaccination and SARS-CoV-2 variants. Across the study: Recipients of Ad26.COV2.S got it intramuscularly, once or twice 56 days apart. Overall study results and limits: The breadth of spike-specific CD8+ and CD4+ T cell responses after vaccination was reportedly substantial. Similar non-spike TCR breadth was seen in vaccine and placebo recipients.

The germline V gene has CDR1 SGHRS and CDR2 YFSETQ. The CDR3 runs to 15 residues. Germline trimming cut 0 bases from V and 3 bases from J; bases unmatched to any gene: 6. The treatment is: approximately 18 received Ad26.COV2.S at low or high dose, single or two shots; a few received placebo; per-sample allocation not given. Sample collection was performed on day 63 after the first vaccine or placebo injection. Adults aged 18-55 years in Boston included the donor. The table came from immunoSEQ multiplex PCR; TCRdb's copy has only in-frame clones and leaves some out. This sample has 350,000 to 600,000 clones, with 80% to 90% found just once.

The rearrangement joins TRBV5-1 to TRBJ2-7; TRBD1 aligns across 7 bases. Sequenced here: peripheral blood, sampled in a trial of Ad26.COV2.S vaccine versus placebo. The TCR sequence derives from a person between 18 and 60 years old who received the Ad26.COV2.S COVID-19 vaccine or a placebo. Written as DNA, the CDR3 is TGCGCCAGCAGCTTGGGGGCAGGGGGATTCTACGAGCAGTACTTC. Its protein is CASSLGAGGFYEQYF.